This TCR beta chain is from a study of monozygotic twins with inflammatory bowel disease. Study-wide points: IBD-affected twins scored below their healthy co-twins in TCRbeta diversity (inverse Simpson).

Germline CDR1 is SGHVS and CDR2 is FQNEAQ. This CDR3 is built from 14 residues. As for this clonotype: Its antigen is unidentified.

There were about 3,500 ng of total RNA used for each TCR library. TCRdb derives one entry per CDR3 protein from the 5' RACE reads, leaving out DNA. Its table lists around 370,000 distinct CDR3 sequences. The origin of this receptor is a human donor with ulcerative colitis or Crohn's disease, or a healthy co-twin of an affected twin (not recorded which). J is TRBJ1-3 and V is TRBV7-8; the TCRdb call, TRBD1, lacks DNA for checking. The specimen sequenced was blood. Here the CDR3 reads CASSLTGVGNTIYF.